The 14 T cell receptor beta chains given below trace back to one sample, sequenced in a study of blood T cell repertoires in COVID-19. Clones were sequenced by immunoSEQ multiplex PCR, and TCRdb holds only the in-frame ones, with some missing. The profile covers more than 200,000 clones, with 86% appearing a single time and about 2% taken by the ten largest. The sequenced material came from peripheral blood. All receptors come from a man aged 25-45 years with active or convalescent COVID-19.

V gene TRBV4-1 combines with J gene TRBJ2-3, with D perhaps matching TRBD2 (7 bases). Trimming removed 3 bases from V and 0 bases from J, with 16 bases in between. Germline CDR1 MGHRA, CDR2 YSYEKL. This CDR3 region has 17 residues. CDR3 in amino acids: CASSHPGRGVSTDTQYF. The DNA of the CDR3 is TGCGCCAGCAGCCATCCAGGGAGGGGGGTCAGCACAGATACGCAGTATTTT.

This chain uses TRBV7-6 with TRBJ2-5, with 8 nucleotides matching TRBD1. The CDR3 runs 15 residues. Germline values: CDR1 SGHVS, CDR2 FNYEAQ. Trimming at V came to 5 bases and at J to 2 bases, leaving 7 bases not matched to a gene. This CDR3 reads CASSRGRQGQETQYF. The CDR3 nucleotides are TGTGCCAGCAGCAGGGGTAGACAGGGGCAAGAGACCCAGTACTTC. The full variable domain, its missing parts supplied by reference TRBV7-6 and TRBJ2-5, is GAGVSQSPRYKVTKRGQDVALRCDPISGHVSLYWYRQALGQGPEFLTYFNYEAQQDKSGLPNDRFSAERPEGSISTLTIQRTEQRDSAMYRCASSRGRQGQETQYFGPGTRLLVL.

The J gene is TRBJ2-3, the V gene TRBV29-1; D may be TRBD1 (5 bases). The germline CDR1 and CDR2 sequences are SQVTM and ANQGSEA. CDR3 length equals 15 residues. Trimming pared 5 bases from V and 0 bases from J, leaving 15 bases between. The CDR3: CSVTPDSPSTDTQYF. The CDR3 DNA reads as TGCAGCGTTACCCCCGACAGCCCAAGCACAGATACGCAGTATTTT.

This chain connects TRBV5-4 to TRBJ1-1; TRBD1 aligns across 8 bases. The CDR3 runs to 14 residues. Germline CDR1 reads SGHNT; CDR2 reads YYREEE (reference sequence). Trimming took 4 bases from V and 4 from J; bases not matched to a gene: 6. CDR3 DNA sequence: TGTGCCAGCAGCCCGGACAGGGTTGGCACTGAAGCTTTCTTT. It is translated as CASSPDRVGTEAFF.

V is TRBV11-2 and J is TRBJ2-2; 9 bases line up with TRBD1. J lost 6 bases, V lost 6 bases, and 11 bases had no gene match. The germline gives CDR1 SGHAT, CDR2 FQNNGV. The CDR3 spans 16 residues. The CDR3 here is CASRGQGLFYSGELFF. The DNA for the CDR3 is TGTGCCAGCAGGGGACAGGGTCTGTTTTATTCCGGGGAGCTGTTTTTT.

The chain joins TRBV6-2 or TRBV6-3 to TRBJ2-1; D remains ambiguous. Between the trimmed V and J ends, which lost 0 bases and 7 bases, there was a span of 7 bases. This CDR3 contains 13 residues. Germline V gives CDR1 MNHEY, CDR2 SVGEGT. The CDR3 DNA is TGTGCCAGCAGTTACTCCCCCCAGAATGAGCAGTTCTTC. Translated, it gives CASSYSPQNEQFF.

A few counts support this clone. The rearrangement links TRBV18 to TRBJ2-1, with 9 bases lining up with TRBD2. Trimming at V came to 3 bases and at J to 7 bases, leaving 10 bases not matched to a gene. The CDR3 is 16 residues long. The germline V gene has CDR1 KGHSH and CDR2 LQKENI. The CDR3 sequence: CASSPESRTSVNEQFF. In nucleotides, the CDR3 is TGTGCCAGCTCACCTGAGAGTCGGACTAGCGTTAATGAGCAGTTCTTC.

The CDR3 bases are TGTGCTAGTGGTCCCTCCCGCCGGGGGGTGGCACCGCCACCAGTGGGCTACACCTTC. This gives the protein CASGPSRRGVAPPPVGYTF. The chain has TRBV12-5 and TRBJ1-2; weak D call: TRBD1 (5 bases). This CDR3 comprises 19 residues. Germline CDR1 LGHNT, CDR2 FRNRAP. Trimming removed 5 bases at V and 8 bases at J, with 33 bases between.

This clone has just one count. The CDR3 spells CASSKRLTPTGELFF. CDR3 in DNA: TGTGCCAGCAGTAAGCGTCTAACCCCCACCGGGGAGCTGTTTTTT. The chain has TRBV27 and TRBJ2-2; D gene ambiguous. CDR3 size: 15 residues. Trimming pared 5 bases from V and 4 bases from J, leaving 14 bases between. CDR1 and CDR2 (germline): MNHEY, SMNVEV (reference sequence).

The genes are TRBV4-3 and TRBJ1-2; D remains unclear. There are 13 residues in the CDR3. V was pared by 0 bases and J by 4 bases, with 6 bases between. The germline V gene encodes CDR1 LGHNA and CDR2 YSLEER. The CDR3 loop reads CASSQEDTYGYTF. DNA of the CDR3: TGCGCCAGCAGCCAAGAAGACACCTATGGCTACACCTTC.

The rearrangement uses TRBV5-4 and TRBJ1-2; 8 bases align to TRBD1. Germline values: CDR1 SGHNT, CDR2 YYREEE (reference sequence). This CDR3 spans 14 amino acids. The V gene end was trimmed by 4 bases and the J gene end by 6 bases; junction bases not matched to a gene: 8. CDR3 sequence (DNA): TGTGCCAGCAGCAGGACAGGGTATCGGAATGGCTACACCTTC. As protein: CASSRTGYRNGYTF.

The chain recombines TRBV30 with TRBJ2-7; D is possibly TRBD2 (6 bases). CDR3 size: 14 residues. Trimming shortened V by 0 bases and J by 0 bases, and 9 bases separated the two germline ends. Germline V gene sequence: CDR1 GTSNPN, CDR2 SVGIG (reference sequence). This CDR3 reads CAWSVGGDSYEQYF. The CDR3 nucleotides read TGTGCCTGGAGTGTAGGAGGGGACTCCTACGAGCAGTACTTC.

The chain couples TRBV5-4 to TRBJ1-6; D is perhaps TRBD1 (5 bases). The CDR3 has 16 amino acids. V was cut by 0 bases and J by 7 bases, with 14 bases left in between. In germline, CDR1 is SGHNT, CDR2 YYREEE (reference sequence). CDR3 nucleotides: TGTGCCAGCAGCTTGGGGCAGGGCCTAGGGAATTCACCCCTCCACTTT. It codes for CASSLGQGLGNSPLHF.

This rearrangement joins TRBV12-3 or TRBV12-4 to TRBJ2-5, with D unclear. This CDR3 region has 11 residues. V dropped 5 bases and J dropped 5 bases, with 6 bases sitting between them. CDR3 amino acids: CASSHKETQYF. The CDR3 DNA follows: TGTGCCAGCAGTCACAAGGAGACCCAGTACTTC.